The 20 T cell receptor beta chains listed next were all sequenced from one sample in a study of blood T cells in healthy people across ages. Alongside a J-beta primer mix, a sample-barcoded 5' primer served in a second PCR lasting about 7 to 12 cycles. TCRdb reanalysed the 5' RACE reads using MiXCR and keeps one entry per CDR3 protein. The data hold some 890,000 distinct CDR3 sequences, with almost 30% observed a single time. This sample also appeared in a second study, on T cells of mothers and their children.

What was sequenced was blood. The origin of the receptors is a woman in her thirties or forties in good health.

This clonotype was counted ten times or more. This chain links TRBV20-1 with TRBJ2-1; tentative D call: TRBD2 (7 bases). V was pared by 5 bases and J by 1 base, with 18 bases between. CDR3 size: 16 residues. CDR1 and CDR2 from the germline V gene are DFQATT and SNEGSKA (reference sequence). CDR3 nucleotides: TGCAGTGCTCCCTCGTGGGGGGGCCTGTCCTACAATGAGCAGTTCTTC. It yields the protein CSAPSWGGLSYNEQFF.

Ten or more counts support this clonotype. The chain employs TRBV5-1 and TRBJ1-5, with D uncertain. CDR1 is SGHRS, CDR2 YFSETQ, per germline. The length of the CDR3 is 15 residues. Trimming shortened V by 0 bases and J by 7 bases, and 14 bases separated the two germline ends. The DNA of the CDR3 is TGCGCCAGCAGCTTGGGCGGCGAGGCCTGGCAGCCCCAGCATTTT. This sequence encodes CASSLGGEAWQPQHF.

This chain's CDR3 is CASSYTSGGKDTQYF. The CDR3 nucleotides are TGTGCCAGCAGCTATACTAGCGGGGGTAAAGATACGCAGTATTTT. The chain joins TRBV4-2 to TRBJ2-3; 11 nucleotides agree with TRBD2. Germline trimming cut 5 bases from V and 5 bases from J; bases unmatched to any gene: 6. Looked up from germline, CDR1 is LGHNA and CDR2 is YNFKEQ. This CDR3 comprises 15 residues.

Ten or more counts support this clonotype. The genes are TRBV5-1 and TRBJ1-1; D is unresolved. This CDR3 comprises 16 residues. V lost 0 bases, J lost 0 bases, and 12 bases lay in between. Looked up from germline, CDR1 is SGHRS and CDR2 is YFSETQ. CDR3 residues: CASSLDSLQMNTEAFF. CDR3 nucleotides: TGCGCCAGCAGCTTGGACAGCCTCCAAATGAACACTGAAGCTTTCTTT.

This clonotype was detected only a few times. The rearrangement joins TRBV29-1 to TRBJ2-5; no definite D call. Germline CDR1 is SQVTM and CDR2 is ANQGSEA. Trimming left V 8 bases short and J 5 bases short, with 9 bases between. The length of the CDR3 is 10 residues. The CDR3, as DNA: TGCAGCTATTCTGGGGAGACCCAGTACTTC. Translating gives CSYSGETQYF.

A word on this clonotype: A much larger clone differs by one base, so this may be a read error. The V and J genes are TRBV2 and TRBJ2-1; 7 bases line up with TRBD1. The CDR3 length is 13 residues. Germline V gene sequence: CDR1 SNHLY, CDR2 FYNNEI. CDR3 residues: CASRADRDNERFF. CDR3 in DNA: TGTGCCAGCAGGGCCGACAGGGACAATGAGCGGTTCTTC.

In its sample, this clonotype was seen a few times. The rearrangement links TRBV2 to TRBJ2-1; D gene ambiguous. The CDR3 contains 17 residues. V was cut by 7 bases and J by 0 bases, with 19 bases left in between. Germline CDR1 is SNHLY and CDR2 is FYNNEI. The chain's CDR3 is CASTPSSIPSSYNEQFF. CDR3 sequence (DNA): TGTGCCAGCACCCCCTCTTCGATCCCGAGCTCCTACAATGAGCAGTTCTTC. Full variable domain (outside the CDR3, taken from reference TRBV2 and TRBJ2-1): EPEVTQTPSHQVTQMGQEVILRCVPISNHLYFYWYRQILGQKVEFLVSFYNNEISEKSEIFDDQFSVERPDGSNFTLKIRSTKLEDSAMYFCASTPSSIPSSYNEQFFGPGTRLTVL.

To note about this clonotype: The junction differs from germline at one of its ends, possibly a read error. The chain recombines TRBV7-7 with TRBJ2-3, with 12 positions matching TRBD2. CDR3 length: 16 amino acids. The germline CDR1 and CDR2 sequences are SSHAT and FNYEAQ (reference sequence). CDR3 protein: CASSLRLAGAGDTQYF. CDR3 DNA sequence: TGTGCTAGCAGCTTAAGACTAGCGGGGGCCGGGGATACGCAGTATTTT.

Ten or more counts support this clonotype. The rearrangement uses TRBV7-9 and TRBJ2-7, with TRBD2 matching over 11 bases. The V and J ends lost 3 bases and 3 bases, in that order; junction bases with no gene match: 4. This CDR3 is 15 amino acids long. CDR1 and CDR2 from the germline V gene are SEHNR and FQNEAQ (reference sequence). The CDR3 coding sequence is TGTGCCAGCAGCTTCCCTAGCGGGGGGTTCTACGAGCAGTACTTC. It codes for CASSFPSGGFYEQYF. Full variable domain (rest looked up from reference TRBV7-9 and TRBJ2-7): DTGVSQNPRHKITKRGQNVTFRCDPISEHNRLYWYRQTLGQGPEFLTYFQNEAQLEKSRLLSDRFSAERPKGSFSTLEIQRTEQGDSAMYLCASSFPSGGFYEQYFGPGTRLTVT.

This rearrangement joins TRBV11-1 to TRBJ2-5, with TRBD2 matching 8 bases. This CDR3 has 17 residues. V shed 5 bases, J shed 4 bases, and the junction held 15 bases outside the gene matches. Per germline, CDR1 SGHAT and CDR2 FQDESV (reference sequence). Here the CDR3 DNA reads TGTGCCAGCAGCCGCAACCGGGGGGGCACGACTGGAGAGACCCAGTACTTC. It is translated as CASSRNRGGTTGETQYF.

J is TRBJ1-1 and V is TRBV29-1; D is unclear. Trimming removed 8 bases at V and 6 bases at J, with 10 bases between. Germline V CDR1 and CDR2: SQVTM, ANQGSEA. This CDR3 has 10 amino acids. The CDR3 loop reads CSSQTAEAFF. The DNA of the CDR3 is TGCAGCAGCCAAACAGCTGAAGCTTTCTTT.

This clonotype has a handful of counts. The chain recombines TRBV9 with TRBJ1-1, with 7 nucleotides matching TRBD1. The length of the CDR3 is 19 residues. V was clipped by 4 bases and J by 0 bases; unmatched bases: 18. Germline loops: CDR1 SGDLS, CDR2 YYNGEE. The CDR3 DNA is TGTGCCAGCAGCCCGAAGAGGGACAGAAAAGGGGGCATGAACACTGAAGCTTTCTTT. As protein: CASSPKRDRKGGMNTEAFF.

In its sample, this clonotype was seen a few times. V and J are TRBV30 and TRBJ1-2; TRBD1 matches 7 bases. Trimming took 3 bases from V and 4 from J; bases not matched to a gene: 5. The CDR3 spans 13 residues. Per the germline V gene, CDR1 is GTSNPN and CDR2 is SVGIG (reference sequence). CDR3 region: CAWSDREFYGYTF. CDR3 DNA: TGTGCCTGGAGCGACAGGGAGTTCTATGGCTACACCTTC.

The chain combines TRBV12-2 with TRBJ2-1; no DNA check was done on the table's D call, TRBD1. TRBV12-2 is reported as a pseudogene. The CDR3 is 20 amino acids. CDR3 bases: TGTGCAAGTCGCTTAGTGGCAACGACTAGCGGGGGGCTCTCCTACAATGAGCAGTTCTTC. Amino acids: CASRLVATTSGGLSYNEQFF.

In this sample, this clonotype turned up a few times. A much larger clone sits a single nucleotide away, making a read error possible. This chain links TRBV7-2 with TRBJ2-5; 15 bases are a match to TRBD2. With V trimmed by 5 bases and J by 11 bases, 15 bases remained unmatched. CDR1 and CDR2 (germline): SGHTA, FQGNSA. The CDR3 spans 17 residues. CDR3 region: CASSGGLAGGLHNEQYF. The CDR3 DNA reads TGTGCCAGCAGCGGAGGACTAGCGGGGGGGCTCCACAATGAGCAGTACTTC.

This clonotype occurred many times. The V call is TRBV20-1, the J call TRBJ2-3, with 7 bases aligning to TRBD2. Looked up from germline, CDR1 is DFQATT and CDR2 is SNEGSKA (reference sequence). This CDR3 contains 13 residues. Trimming took 4 bases from V and 7 from J; bases not matched to a gene: 8. Here the CDR3 DNA reads TGCAGTGCTAAATCCCCGGGGGGTAATACGCAGTATTTT. Its translation: CSAKSPGGNTQYF.

The J gene is TRBJ1-5, the V gene TRBV7-3; tentative D call: TRBD1 (5 bases). Germline V lookup: CDR1 SGHTA, CDR2 FQGTGA. V lost 4 bases to trimming and J lost 4 bases, with 11 bases between them. This CDR3 region has 14 residues. The CDR3: CASSSRDPNQPQHF. CDR3 nucleotides: TGTGCCAGCAGCTCCCGGGACCCAAATCAGCCCCAGCATTTT. The full variable domain, with the rest looked up from reference TRBV7-3 and TRBJ1-5, is GAGVSQTPSNKVTEKGKYVELRCDPISGHTALYWYRQSLGQGPEFLIYFQGTGAADDSGLPNDRFFAVRPEGSVSTLKIQRTERGDSAVYLCASSSRDPNQPQHFGDGTRLSIL.

This clonotype was observed at least ten times. The rearrangement links TRBV7-6 to TRBJ2-1; D is unclear. Germline V gene data show CDR1 as SGHVS and CDR2 as FNYEAQ. Trimming removed 6 bases from V and 1 base from J, with 10 bases in between. This CDR3 spans 14 amino acids. The CDR3 sequence: CASSSDASYNEQFF. As DNA, the CDR3 is TGTGCCAGCAGTTCCGACGCTTCCTACAATGAGCAGTTCTTC.

In its sample, this clonotype was seen a few times. V is TRBV11-2 and J is TRBJ1-2; D uncertain. This CDR3 has 15 residues. Trimming took off 2 bases at V and 8 bases at J, with 18 bases between the two ends. Germline CDR1 reads SGHAT; CDR2 reads FQNNGV. This CDR3 reads CASSLRESNPGGYTF. The CDR3 DNA reads TGTGCCAGCAGCTTAAGAGAGTCCAACCCGGGAGGCTACACCTTC.

A note on this clonotype: A much bigger clone sits one base away, suggesting this may be a read error. This chain uses TRBV4-3 with TRBJ2-7; 9 nucleotides agree with TRBD1. This CDR3 is built from 15 residues. From germline, CDR1 is LGHNA and CDR2 YSLEER. As DNA, the CDR3 is TGCGCCAGCAGGCAAGACAGGGGGAGCTCCTACGAGCAGTACTTC. Protein product: CASRQDRGSSYEQYF.